Below, one T cell receptor (beta chain) is given with its context. The record originates from a study of T cell repertoires in cytomegalovirus infection. Whole-study context: Public TCR beta signature analysis indicated the presence of both CMV infection and matching HLA type.

CDR1 is LNHDA, CDR2 SQIVND, per germline (reference sequence). The trim removed 7 bases at V and 1 base at J, leaving 4 bases unmatched. CDR3 length equals 15 residues. TCRdb fed the reads into MiXCR, producing one record per CDR3 protein. The sample has 680,000 or so distinct CDR3 sequences, 35% to 45% seen once. This chain uses TRBV19 with TRBJ2-6; 7 nucleotides match TRBD1. The material sequenced was PBMCs. This TCR came from a human donor in good health (CMV status not recorded). Some clones in this sample may be carry-over from other donors' samples. CDR3 sequence reads: CASNPQGSGANVLTF. Written as DNA, the CDR3 is TGTGCCAGTAATCCACAGGGGTCTGGGGCCAACGTCCTGACTTTC. The full variable domain, in which reference TRBV19 and TRBJ2-6 provide the parts outside the CDR3, is DGGITQSPKYLFRKEGQNVTLSCEQNLNHDAMYWYRQDPGQGLRLIYYSQIVNDFQKGDIAEGYSVSREKKESFPLTVTSAQKNPTAFYLCASNPQGSGANVLTFGAGSRLTVL.